The entry that follows covers one T cell receptor beta chain sequence. The source of the sample is a study of blood T cell repertoires in COVID-19. Study at large: COVID-19 samples from acute and convalescent phases originated in the United States, Italy and Spain. PBMCs, B-cell-depleted T cells, or T cells were the source of the cDNA or gDNA that made up the material.

Authors' data handling: By means of reference gene primer amplification, nucleated cell counts were estimated. The protocol was immunoSEQ multiplex PCR, while the TCRdb copy is restricted to in-frame clones and leaves out a portion. D and trimming come from the DNA, and the V and J calls and clone size come from that table. The data contain around 240,000 clones, 83% of them singletons. Trimming removed 5 bases at V and 0 bases at J, with 13 bases between. The CDR3 has 16 amino acids. CDR1 and CDR2 (germline): LNHDA, SQIVND (reference sequence). This clonotype was sampled from a woman aged 45 to 65 with acute or convalescent COVID-19. The J gene is TRBJ1-4, the V gene TRBV19; tentatively, D is TRBD1 (6 bases). The specimen was peripheral blood. In DNA, the CDR3 is TGTGCCAGTAGTCTAGGACAGATTGCAACTAATGAAAAACTGTTTTTT. It encodes CASSLGQIATNEKLFF.